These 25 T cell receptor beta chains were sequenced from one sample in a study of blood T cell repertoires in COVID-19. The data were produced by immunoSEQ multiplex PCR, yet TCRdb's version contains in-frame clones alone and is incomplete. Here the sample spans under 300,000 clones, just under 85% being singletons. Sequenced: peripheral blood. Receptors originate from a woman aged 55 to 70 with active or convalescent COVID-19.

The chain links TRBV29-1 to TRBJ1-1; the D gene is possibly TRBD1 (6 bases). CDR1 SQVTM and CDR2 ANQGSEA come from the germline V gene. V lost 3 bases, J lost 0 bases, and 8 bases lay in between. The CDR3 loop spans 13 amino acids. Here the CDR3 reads CSVENRVNTEAFF. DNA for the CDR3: TGCAGCGTTGAGAACAGGGTGAACACTGAAGCTTTCTTT.

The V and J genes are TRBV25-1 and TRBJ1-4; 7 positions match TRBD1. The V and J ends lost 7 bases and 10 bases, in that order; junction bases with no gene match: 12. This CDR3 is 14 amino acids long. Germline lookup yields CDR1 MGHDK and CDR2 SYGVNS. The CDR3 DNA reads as TGTGCCAGCACCCCCCTAGAGACAGGGTTAAAACTGTTTTTT. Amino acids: CASTPLETGLKLFF. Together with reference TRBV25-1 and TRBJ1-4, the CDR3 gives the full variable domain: EADIYQTPRYLVIGTGKKITLECSQTMGHDKMYWYQQDPGMELHLIHYSYGVNSTEKGDLSSESTVSRIRTEHFPLTLESARPSHTSQYLCASTPLETGLKLFFGSGTQLSVL.

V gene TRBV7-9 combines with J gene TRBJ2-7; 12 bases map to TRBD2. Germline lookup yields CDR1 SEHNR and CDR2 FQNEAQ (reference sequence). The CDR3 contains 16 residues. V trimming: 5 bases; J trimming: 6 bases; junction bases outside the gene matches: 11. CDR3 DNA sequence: TGTGCCAGCAGCACACCCCGACTAGCGGGAGATCCCGAGCAGTACTTC. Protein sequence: CASSTPRLAGDPEQYF. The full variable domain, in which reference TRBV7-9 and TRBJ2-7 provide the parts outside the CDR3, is DTGVSQNPRHKITKRGQNVTFRCDPISEHNRLYWYRQTLGQGPEFLTYFQNEAQLEKSRLLSDRFSAERPKGSFSTLEIQRTEQGDSAMYLCASSTPRLAGDPEQYFGPGTRLTVT.

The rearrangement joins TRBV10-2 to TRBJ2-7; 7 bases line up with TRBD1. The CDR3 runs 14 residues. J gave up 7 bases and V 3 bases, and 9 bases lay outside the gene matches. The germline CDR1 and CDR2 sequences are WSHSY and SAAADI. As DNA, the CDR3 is TGCGCCAGCAGTGATACCGACAGGGTTGGAGAGCAGTACGTC. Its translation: CASSDTDRVGEQYV.

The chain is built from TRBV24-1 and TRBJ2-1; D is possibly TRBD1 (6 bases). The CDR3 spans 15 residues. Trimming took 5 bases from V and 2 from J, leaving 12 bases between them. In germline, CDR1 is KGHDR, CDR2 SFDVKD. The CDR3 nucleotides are TGTGCCACCAGTGGTAAGGGGGTCCCCTACAATGAGCAGTTCTTC. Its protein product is CATSGKGVPYNEQFF.

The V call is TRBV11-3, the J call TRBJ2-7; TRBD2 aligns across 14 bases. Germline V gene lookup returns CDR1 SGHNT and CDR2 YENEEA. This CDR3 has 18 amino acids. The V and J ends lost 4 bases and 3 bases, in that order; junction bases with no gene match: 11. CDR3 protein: CASSSPTSGRALDYEQYF. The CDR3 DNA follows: TGTGCCAGCAGCTCCCCGACTAGCGGGAGGGCCTTGGACTACGAGCAGTACTTC.

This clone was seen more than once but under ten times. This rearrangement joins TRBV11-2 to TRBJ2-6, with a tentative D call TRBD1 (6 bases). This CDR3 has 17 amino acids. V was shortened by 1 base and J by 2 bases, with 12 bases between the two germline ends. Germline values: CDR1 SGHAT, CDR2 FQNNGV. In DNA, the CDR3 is TGTGCCAGCAGCTTAGTCCCAGGGGTTGCTGGGGCCAACGTCCTGACTTTC. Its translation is CASSLVPGVAGANVLTF.

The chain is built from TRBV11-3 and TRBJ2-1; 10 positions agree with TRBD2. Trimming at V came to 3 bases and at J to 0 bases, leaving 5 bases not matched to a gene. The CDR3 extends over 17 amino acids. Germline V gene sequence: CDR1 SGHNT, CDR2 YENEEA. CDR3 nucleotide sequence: TGTGCCAGCAGCTTGGGACTAGCGCGGAGCTCCTACAATGAGCAGTTCTTC. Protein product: CASSLGLARSSYNEQFF.

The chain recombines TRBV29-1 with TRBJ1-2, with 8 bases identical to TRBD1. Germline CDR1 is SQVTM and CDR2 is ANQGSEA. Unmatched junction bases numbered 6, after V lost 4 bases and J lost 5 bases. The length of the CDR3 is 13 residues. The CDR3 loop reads CSVGAGQVYGYTF. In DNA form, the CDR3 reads TGCAGCGTTGGAGCGGGACAGGTTTATGGCTACACCTTC.

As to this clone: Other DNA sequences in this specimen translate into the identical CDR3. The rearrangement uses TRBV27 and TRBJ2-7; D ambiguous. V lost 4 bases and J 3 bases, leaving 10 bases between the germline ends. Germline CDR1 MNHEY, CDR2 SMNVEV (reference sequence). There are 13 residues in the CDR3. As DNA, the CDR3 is TGTGCCAGCAGTTCCAGCGATAACTACGAGCAGTACTTC. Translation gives CASSSSDNYEQYF.

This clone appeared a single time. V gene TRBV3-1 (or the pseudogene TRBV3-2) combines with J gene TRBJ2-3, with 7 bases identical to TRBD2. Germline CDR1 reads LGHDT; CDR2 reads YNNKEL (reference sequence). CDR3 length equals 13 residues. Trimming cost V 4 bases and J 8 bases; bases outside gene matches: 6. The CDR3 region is CASSPGRLGTQYF. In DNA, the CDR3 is TGTGCCAGCAGCCCCGGGAGGCTGGGTACGCAGTATTTT.

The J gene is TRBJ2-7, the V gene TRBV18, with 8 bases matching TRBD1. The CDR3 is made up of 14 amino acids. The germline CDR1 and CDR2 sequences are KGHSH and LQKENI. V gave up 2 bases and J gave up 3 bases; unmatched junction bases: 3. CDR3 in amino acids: CASSPLQGDYEQYF. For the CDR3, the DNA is TGTGCCAGCTCACCATTACAGGGGGACTACGAGCAGTACTTC.

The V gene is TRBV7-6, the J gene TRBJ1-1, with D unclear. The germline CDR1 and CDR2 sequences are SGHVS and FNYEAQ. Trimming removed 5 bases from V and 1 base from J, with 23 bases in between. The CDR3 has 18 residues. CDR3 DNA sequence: TGTGCCAGCAGCCGGCCGCGGGCGGCCCTATTGAGGAACACTGAAGCTTTCTTT. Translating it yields CASSRPRAALLRNTEAFF.

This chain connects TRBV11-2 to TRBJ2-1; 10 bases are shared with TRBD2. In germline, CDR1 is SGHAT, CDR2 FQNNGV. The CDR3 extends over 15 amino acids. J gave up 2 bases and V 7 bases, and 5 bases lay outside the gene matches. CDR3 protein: CASTVAGGAYNEQFF. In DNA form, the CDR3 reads TGTGCCAGCACCGTAGCGGGGGGCGCCTACAATGAGCAGTTCTTC.

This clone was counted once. CDR3 amino acids: CASRPPDRGTEAFF. In DNA, the CDR3 is TGTGCCAGCAGACCCCCGGACAGGGGCACTGAAGCTTTCTTT. The V gene is TRBV6-5, the J gene TRBJ1-1, with 9 positions matching TRBD1. The CDR3 consists of 14 residues. V was pared by 6 bases and J by 4 bases, with 6 bases of the junction left unmatched. The V gene's germline CDR1 is MNHEY and CDR2 SVGAGI.

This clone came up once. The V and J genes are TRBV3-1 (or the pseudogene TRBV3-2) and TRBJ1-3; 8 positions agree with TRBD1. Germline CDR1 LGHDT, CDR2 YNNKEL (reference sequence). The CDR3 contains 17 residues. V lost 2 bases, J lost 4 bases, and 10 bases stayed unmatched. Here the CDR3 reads CASSQHRRTGNGNTIYF. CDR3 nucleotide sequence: TGTGCCAGCAGCCAACATCGCCGGACAGGGAACGGAAACACCATATATTTT.

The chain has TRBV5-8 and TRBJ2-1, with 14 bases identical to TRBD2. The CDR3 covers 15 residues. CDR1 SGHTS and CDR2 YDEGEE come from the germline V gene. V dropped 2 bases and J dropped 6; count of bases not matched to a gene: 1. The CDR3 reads CASSLGLAGGNEQFF. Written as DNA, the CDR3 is TGTGCCAGCAGCTTAGGACTAGCGGGGGGCAATGAGCAGTTCTTC.

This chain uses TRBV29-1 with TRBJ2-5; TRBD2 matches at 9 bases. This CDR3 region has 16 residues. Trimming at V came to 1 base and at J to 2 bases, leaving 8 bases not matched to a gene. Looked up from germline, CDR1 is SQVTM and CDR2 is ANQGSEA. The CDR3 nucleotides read TGCAGCGTTGAAGGGGAGCCTAGCGGGGATCAAGAGACCCAGTACTTC. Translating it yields CSVEGEPSGDQETQYF.

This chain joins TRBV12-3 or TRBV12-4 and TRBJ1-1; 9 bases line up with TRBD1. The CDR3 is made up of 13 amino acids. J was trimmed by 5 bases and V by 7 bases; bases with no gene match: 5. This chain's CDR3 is CASNPDRGTEAFF. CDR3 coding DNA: TGTGCCAGCAACCCGGACAGGGGAACTGAAGCTTTCTTT.

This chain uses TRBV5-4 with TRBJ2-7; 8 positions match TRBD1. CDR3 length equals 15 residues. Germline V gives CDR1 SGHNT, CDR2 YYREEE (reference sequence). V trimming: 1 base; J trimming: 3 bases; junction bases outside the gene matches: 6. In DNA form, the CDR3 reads TGTGCCAGCAGCTTGAGGTCCGGACAGGGCTACGAGCAGTACTTC. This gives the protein CASSLRSGQGYEQYF.

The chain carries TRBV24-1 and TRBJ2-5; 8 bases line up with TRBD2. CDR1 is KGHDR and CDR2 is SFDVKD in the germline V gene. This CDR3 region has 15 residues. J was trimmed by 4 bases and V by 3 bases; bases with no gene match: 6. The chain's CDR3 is CATSDRASGRETQYF. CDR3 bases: TGTGCCACCAGTGATCGAGCTAGCGGGCGAGAGACCCAGTACTTC.

CDR3: CASSDRADRRNTEAFF. CDR3 in DNA: TGTGCCAGCAGTGATCGGGCGGACAGGAGGAACACTGAAGCTTTCTTT. The chain uses TRBV2 and TRBJ1-1; 7 bases map to TRBD1. This CDR3 has 16 residues. With V trimmed by 3 bases and J by 1 base, 8 bases remained unmatched. Germline-derived CDR1 and CDR2 are SNHLY and FYNNEI.

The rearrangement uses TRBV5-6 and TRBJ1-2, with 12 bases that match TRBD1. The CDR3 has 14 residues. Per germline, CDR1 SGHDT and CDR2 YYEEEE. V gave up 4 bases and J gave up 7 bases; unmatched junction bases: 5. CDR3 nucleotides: TGTGCCAGCAGCGGGGACAGGGGGCTTGGTGGCTACACCTTC. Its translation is CASSGDRGLGGYTF.

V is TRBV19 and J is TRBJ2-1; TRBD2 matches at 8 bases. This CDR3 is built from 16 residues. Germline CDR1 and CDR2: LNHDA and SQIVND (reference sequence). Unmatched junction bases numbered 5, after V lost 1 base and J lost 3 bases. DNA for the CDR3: TGTGCCAGTAGTATAGGTACAAGCGGGAGCTACAATGAGCAGTTCTTC. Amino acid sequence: CASSIGTSGSYNEQFF.

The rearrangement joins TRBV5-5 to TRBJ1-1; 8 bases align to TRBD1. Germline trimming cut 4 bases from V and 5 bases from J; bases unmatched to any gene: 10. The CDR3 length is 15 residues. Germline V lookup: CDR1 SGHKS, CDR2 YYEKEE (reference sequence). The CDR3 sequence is CASSTRQGIETEAFF. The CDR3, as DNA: TGTGCCAGCAGCACTCGACAGGGGATAGAGACTGAAGCTTTCTTT.